This is a list of T cell receptor beta chains from one sample in a study of blood T cell repertoires in COVID-19. This table comes from immunoSEQ multiplex PCR, and its TCRdb copy is limited to in-frame clones, with some not included. The sample has a few hundred thousand clones; 75% to 90% are singletons. The sequenced sample was peripheral blood. Receptors originate from a woman in her late teens or twenties with acute or convalescent COVID-19. Both conserved end residues are part of each CDR3. D genes are given only for firm matches. Some rows have no size entry. The others give once, few or many, or a class for an expanded clone.

TRBJ1-6	-	-	TRBV11-2	CASSLGEASPLHF	TGTGCCAGCAGCTTAGGGGAGGCTTCACCCCTCCACTTT
TRBJ1-2	TRBD1	-	TRBV7-3	CASSPQGQGSNYGYTF	TGTGCCAGCAGCCCACAGGGACAGGGGTCCAACTATGGCTACACCTTC
TRBJ1-1	-	-	TRBV15	CATSISLNTEAFF	TGTGCCACCAGCATCTCCTTGAACACTGAAGCTTTCTTT
TRBJ1-1	-	-	TRBV2	CASSGHPGMNTEAFF	TGTGCCAGCAGTGGACATCCGGGAATGAACACTGAAGCTTTCTTT
TRBJ1-1	-	-	TRBV5-4	CASSLGQPNTEAFF	TGTGCCAGCAGTCTCGGACAGCCGAACACTGAAGCTTTCTTT
TRBJ1-2	-	-	TRBV19	CASNDRNQLGNYGYTF	TGTGCCAGTAACGACAGGAACCAGCTAGGAAACTATGGCTACACCTTC
TRBJ2-3	TRBD2	-	TRBV25-1	CASNRGGATDTQYF	TGTGCCAGCAATCGCGGGGGGGCCACAGATACGCAGTATTTT
TRBJ2-3	TRBD2	-	TRBV30	CAWSLLAGETGDTQYF	TGTGCCTGGAGTTTACTAGCGGGGGAGACCGGAGATACGCAGTATTTT
TRBJ1-4	-	few	TRBV6-5	CASRKTAINEKLFF	TGTGCCAGCAGGAAAACAGCAATTAATGAAAAACTGTTTTTT
TRBJ2-3	-	-	TRBV2	CASKTGRKSTDTQYF	TGTGCCAGCAAGACAGGACGAAAGAGCACAGATACGCAGTATTTT
TRBJ2-1	TRBD2	-	TRBV3-1/TRBV3-2	CASSQDRFGLAGGEQFF	TGTGCCAGCAGCCAAGATCGGTTCGGACTAGCGGGGGGTGAGCAGTTCTTC
TRBJ1-4	-	-	TRBV19	CASSIDPQRVGGEKLFF	TGTGCCAGTAGTATAGACCCTCAGAGGGTAGGGGGTGAAAAACTGTTTTTT
TRBJ1-1	-	-	TRBV2	CASSERLNTEAFF	TGTGCCAGCAGTGAGAGGTTAAACACTGAAGCTTTCTTT
TRBJ2-5	-	-	TRBV28	CASSSKETQYF	TGTGCCAGCAGTAGCAAAGAGACCCAGTACTTC
TRBJ2-1	TRBD2	-	TRBV5-4	CASSFVVASGYNEQFF	TGTGCCAGCAGCTTTGTGGTGGCTAGCGGCTACAATGAGCAGTTCTTC
TRBJ1-1	-	-	TRBV29-1	CSVPPGVGTEAFF	TGCAGCGTGCCCCCGGGAGTTGGGACTGAAGCTTTCTTT
TRBJ1-2	TRBD1	-	TRBV3-1/TRBV3-2	CASSPSFWTGHYGYTF	TGTGCCAGCAGTCCAAGTTTCTGGACAGGGCACTATGGCTACACCTTC
TRBJ1-1	-	-	TRBV2	CASFRDFNTEAFF	TGTGCCAGTTTTAGAGACTTTAACACTGAAGCTTTCTTT
TRBJ1-5	-	-	TRBV2	CASSERTGRNQPQHF	TGTGCCAGCAGCGAAAGAACAGGGCGCAATCAGCCCCAGCATTTT
TRBJ2-2	-	-	TRBV3-1/TRBV3-2	CASSQDGAIRGGELFF	TGTGCCAGCAGCCAAGATGGCGCCATCCGAGGTGGGGAGCTGTTTTTT
TRBJ1-1	-	-	TRBV2	CASRGDKGEAFF	TGTGCCAGCAGAGGGGACAAGGGTGAAGCTTTCTTT
TRBJ1-4	TRBD1	-	TRBV29-1	CSVGQGANEKLFF	TGCAGCGTTGGACAGGGGGCTAATGAAAAACTGTTTTTT
TRBJ1-3	-	-	TRBV3-1/TRBV3-2	CASSRTLSGNTIYF	TGTGCCAGCAGCCGGACACTCTCTGGAAACACCATATATTTT
TRBJ2-6	-	-	TRBV5-5	CASSFQGSGANVLTF	TGTGCCAGCAGCTTTCAGGGCTCTGGGGCCAACGTCCTGACTTTC
TRBJ1-2	-	-	TRBV3-1/TRBV3-2	CASSQPRGGYTF	TGTGCCAGCAGCCAACCACGGGGTGGCTACACCTTC
TRBJ1-2	-	-	TRBV5-4	CASQSRGNGYTF	TGTGCCAGCCAGTCTAGGGGGAATGGCTACACCTTC
TRBJ1-2	TRBD1	-	TRBV6-5	CASSRQGARGYTF	TGTGCCAGCAGTCGTCAGGGGGCACGAGGCTACACCTTC
TRBJ2-7	TRBD1	-	TRBV3-1/TRBV3-2	CASSSEVGTGDDEQYF	TGTGCCAGCAGCTCAGAGGTAGGGACAGGGGACGACGAGCAGTACTTC
TRBJ1-2	-	-	TRBV5-4	CASSLVGGNYGYTF	TGTGCCAGCAGCTTGGTGGGGGGGAACTATGGCTACACCTTC
TRBJ2-5	TRBD2	-	TRBV30	CASKTILSGGETQYF	TGTGCCTCAAAAACAATACTTAGCGGGGGAGAGACCCAGTACTTC
TRBJ2-2	-	few	TRBV5-1	CASSFAGAVNTGELFF	TGCGCCAGCAGCTTCGCGGGGGCCGTGAACACCGGGGAGCTGTTTTTT
TRBJ2-7	-	-	TRBV29-1	CSVVTGSYEQYF	TGCAGCGTTGTTACAGGCTCCTACGAGCAGTACTTC
TRBJ2-3	TRBD2	-	TRBV27	CASSSSTSGESTDTQYF	TGTGCCAGCAGTTCGTCGACTAGCGGGGAGAGCACAGATACGCAGTATTTT
TRBJ2-2	-	-	TRBV7-9	CASSPRGGPANTGELFF	TGTGCCAGCAGCCCGAGGGGGGGACCTGCGAACACCGGGGAGCTGTTTTTT
TRBJ2-3	-	-	TRBV19	CASSILTDTDTQYF	TGTGCCAGTAGTATACTGACAGACACAGATACGCAGTATTTT
TRBJ1-1	-	-	TRBV2	CASRGGAGGHPAFF	TGTGCCAGCCGAGGGGGGGCGGGGGGCCATCCAGCTTTCTTT
TRBJ1-6	TRBD1	few	TRBV9	CASSFRGQDSPLHF	TGTGCCAGCAGCTTCAGGGGGCAGGATTCACCCCTCCACTTT
TRBJ1-5	TRBD1	many	TRBV12-5	CASGLPTGEPQPQHF	TGTGCTAGTGGTTTGCCTACAGGGGAGCCTCAGCCCCAGCATTTT
TRBJ1-6	-	-	TRBV6-7	CASSPGFPPLHF	TGTGCCAGCAGTCCAGGGTTTCCACCCCTCCACTTT
TRBJ2-3	TRBD2	-	TRBV18	CASSPPGRGTDTQYF	TGTGCCAGCTCACCCCCAGGGAGGGGCACAGATACGCAGTATTTT
TRBJ2-4	-	few	TRBV7-2	CASSLDRKNIQYF	TGTGCCAGCAGCTTAGACAGAAAAAACATTCAGTACTTC
TRBJ2-1	TRBD1	-	TRBV6-2/TRBV6-3	CASSYSIDRGRYEQFF	TGTGCCAGCAGTTACTCGATCGACAGGGGGCGGTATGAGCAGTTCTTC
TRBJ1-1	-	-	TRBV7-3	CASSLRAAGVTGTEAFF	TGTGCCAGCAGCTTAAGGGCGGCAGGGGTTACGGGCACTGAAGCTTTCTTT
TRBJ1-2	TRBD1	-	TRBV30	CAWSDDRGGYTF	TGTGCCTGGAGTGATGACAGGGGTGGCTACACCTTC
TRBJ1-2	TRBD1	once	TRBV10-2	CASSERGTGVNYGYTF	TGCGCCAGCAGTGAACGGGGGACAGGGGTTAACTATGGCTACACCTTC
TRBJ1-5	-	once	TRBV9	CASSVGRDYQPQHF	TGTGCCAGCAGCGTAGGAAGAGATTATCAGCCCCAGCATTTT
TRBJ2-7	-	-	TRBV11-2	CASSGFSDSQSSYEQYF	TGTGCCAGCAGCGGTTTTTCGGACAGCCAGAGCTCCTACGAGCAGTACTTC
TRBJ2-2	-	-	TRBV24-1	CATSDERTGELFF	TGTGCCACCAGTGATGAGAGAACCGGGGAGCTGTTTTTT
TRBJ2-1	TRBD2	-	TRBV5-1	CASSLTGLAAHNEQFF	TGCGCCAGCAGCTTAACCGGACTAGCGGCCCACAATGAGCAGTTCTTC
TRBJ1-1	-	-	TRBV19	CASNRQTEAFF	TGTGCCAGTAACAGACAAACTGAAGCTTTCTTT
TRBJ2-7	TRBD1	-	TRBV6-6	CASRDRLSYEQYF	TGTGCCAGTCGGGACAGGCTCTCCTACGAGCAGTACTTC
TRBJ1-3	-	once	TRBV5-5	CASSPPSSGNTIYF	TGTGCCAGCAGCCCTCCCAGCTCTGGAAACACCATATATTTT
TRBJ2-7	TRBD2	-	TRBV11-2	CASSPGTSADYEQYF	TGTGCCAGCAGCCCCGGGACTAGCGCGGATTACGAGCAGTACTTC
TRBJ2-7	TRBD2	-	TRBV7-2	CASSRGWTSGGAYEQYF	TGTGCCAGCAGTAGGGGATGGACTAGCGGGGGGGCCTACGAGCAGTACTTC